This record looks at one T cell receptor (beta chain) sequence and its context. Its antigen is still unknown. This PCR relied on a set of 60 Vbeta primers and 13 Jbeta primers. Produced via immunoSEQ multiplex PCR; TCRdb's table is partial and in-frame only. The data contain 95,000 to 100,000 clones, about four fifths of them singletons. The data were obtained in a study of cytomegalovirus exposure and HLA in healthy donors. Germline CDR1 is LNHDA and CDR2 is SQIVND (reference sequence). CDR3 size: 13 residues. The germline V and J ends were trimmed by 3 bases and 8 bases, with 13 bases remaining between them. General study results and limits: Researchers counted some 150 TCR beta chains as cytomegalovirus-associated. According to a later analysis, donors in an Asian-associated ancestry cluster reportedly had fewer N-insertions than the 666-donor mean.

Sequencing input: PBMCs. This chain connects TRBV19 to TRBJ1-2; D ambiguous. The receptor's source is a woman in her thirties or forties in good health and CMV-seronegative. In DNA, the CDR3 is TGTGCCAGTAGTATGGGCCTAACGGGAGGCTACACCTTC. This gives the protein CASSMGLTGGYTF. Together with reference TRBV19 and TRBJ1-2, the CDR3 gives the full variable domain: DGGITQSPKYLFRKEGQNVTLSCEQNLNHDAMYWYRQDPGQGLRLIYYSQIVNDFQKGDIAEGYSVSREKKESFPLTVTSAQKNPTAFYLCASSMGLTGGYTFGSGTRLTVV.